Detailed here is one TCR beta chain. Its specificity is not known. This specimen comes from a study of blood T cells in healthy people across ages. The study, taken as a whole, reports: No conclusive comparison of naive versus antigen-experienced cells was possible with unsorted PBMCs.

The CDR3 loop spans 18 amino acids. The V end was cut by 0 bases, the J end by 2 bases, with 22 bases between. CDR1 and CDR2 from the germline V gene are DFQATT and SNEGSKA (reference sequence). PCR was performed a second time for roughly 7 to 12 cycles using a sample-barcoded 5' primer and a J-beta primer mix. Using its own MiXCR run on the 5' RACE reads, TCRdb lists one record per CDR3 protein. This sample yields roughly 1.5 million distinct CDR3 sequences, of which under 55% are seen a single time; just over 4% belongs to the top ten. This clonotype originated in a woman aged 18 to 35 in good health. Sequenced material: blood. V is TRBV20-1 and J is TRBJ1-1, with a possible D match to TRBD1 (5 bases). In DNA, the CDR3 is TGCAGTGCTAGAGACGAGACACGAGGGGCCAGGCTTAACACTGAAGCTTTCTTT. Its translation: CSARDETRGARLNTEAFF.